This TCR beta chain was sequenced in a study of vaccination effects on CD4 cells after COVID-19. This clone was counted once. Its antigen is not identified. The CDR3 has 13 residues. CDR1 is SQVTM and CDR2 is ANQGSEA in the germline V gene. Trimming stripped 1 base from V and 0 bases from J, with 4 bases between. Regarding the study as a whole: In convalescent patients, vaccine-induced clones largely differed from infection-induced clones.

TCRdb's table, derived via immunoSEQ multiplex PCR, lists solely in-frame clones and lacks some. The sample consists of tens of thousands of clones, roughly 77% of them appearing once. ViraFEST used viral peptide pools to expand antigen-specific CD4+ T cells before sequencing. Culture proceeded for 9 to 11 days, and CD4+ T cells were then isolated. Sometime from March through December 2020, the person acquired a SARS-CoV-2 infection that PCR confirmed. Peptides at roughly 10 ug/ml and IL-2 at 9.5 to 10 IU/ml were added to roughly 2 million PBMC per well. In the cultures, half the medium was exchanged for IL-2 medium on days 3 and 7.

The receptor was isolated from a human donor who had a prior SARS-CoV-2 infection. This specimen was CD4+ T cells from PBMCs cultured with HCoV-NL63 spike peptides, taken before COVID-19 vaccination. The chain employs TRBV29-1 and TRBJ2-4; D gene ambiguous. In DNA, the CDR3 is TGCAGCGTTGAAGTGTTAGCCAAAAACATTCAGTACTTC. Its protein is CSVEVLAKNIQYF. Full variable domain (outside the CDR3, taken from reference TRBV29-1 and TRBJ2-4): SAVISQKPSRDICQRGTSLTIQCQVDSQVTMMFWYRQQPGQSLTLIATANQGSEATYESGFVIDKFPISRPNLTFSTLTVSNMSPEDSSIYLCSVEVLAKNIQYFGAGTRLSVL.